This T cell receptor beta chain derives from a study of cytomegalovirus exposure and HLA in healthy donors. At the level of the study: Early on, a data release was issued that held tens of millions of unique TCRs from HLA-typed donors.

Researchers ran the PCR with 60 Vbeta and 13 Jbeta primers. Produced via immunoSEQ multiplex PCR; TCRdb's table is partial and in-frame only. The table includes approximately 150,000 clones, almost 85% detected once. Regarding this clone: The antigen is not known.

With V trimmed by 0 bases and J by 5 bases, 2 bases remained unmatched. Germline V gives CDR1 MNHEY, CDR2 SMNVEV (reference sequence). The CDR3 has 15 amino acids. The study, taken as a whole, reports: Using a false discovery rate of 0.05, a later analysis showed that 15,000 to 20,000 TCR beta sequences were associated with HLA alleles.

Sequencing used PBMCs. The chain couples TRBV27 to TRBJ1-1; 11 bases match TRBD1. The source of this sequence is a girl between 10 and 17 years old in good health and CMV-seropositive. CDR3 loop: CASSLSGTGGTEAFF. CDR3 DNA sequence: TGTGCCAGCAGTTTATCCGGGACAGGGGGAACTGAAGCTTTCTTT.